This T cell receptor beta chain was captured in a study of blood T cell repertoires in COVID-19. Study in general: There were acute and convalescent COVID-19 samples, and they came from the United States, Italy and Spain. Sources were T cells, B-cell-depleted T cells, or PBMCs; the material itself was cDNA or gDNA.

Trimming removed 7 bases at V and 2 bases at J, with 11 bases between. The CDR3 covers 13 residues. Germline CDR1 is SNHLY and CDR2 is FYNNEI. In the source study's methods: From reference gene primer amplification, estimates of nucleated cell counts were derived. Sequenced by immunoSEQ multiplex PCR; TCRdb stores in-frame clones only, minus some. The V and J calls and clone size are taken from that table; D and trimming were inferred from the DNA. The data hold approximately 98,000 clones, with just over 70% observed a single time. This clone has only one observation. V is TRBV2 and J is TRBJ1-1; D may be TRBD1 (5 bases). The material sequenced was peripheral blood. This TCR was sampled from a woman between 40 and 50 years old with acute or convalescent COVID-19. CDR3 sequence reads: CASKRGFNTEAFF. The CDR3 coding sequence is TGTGCCAGCAAGCGGGGCTTCAACACTGAAGCTTTCTTT.